Following are 29 T cell receptor beta chains from one sample sequenced in a study of blood T cell repertoires in COVID-19. This table comes from immunoSEQ multiplex PCR, and its TCRdb copy is limited to in-frame clones, with some not included. The profile shows 20,000 to 30,000 clones, roughly 91% of them singletons. The sample was peripheral blood. All receptors come from a man between 70 and 80 years old with COVID-19, enrolled during active disease.

This clone was seen a few times. The genes are TRBV14 and TRBJ1-6; no firm D call. The germline V gene encodes CDR1 SGHDN and CDR2 FVKESK. V lost 4 bases, J lost 10 bases, and 11 bases lay in between. CDR3 length: 13 amino acids. CDR3 sequence: CASSLTGGSPLHF. Here the CDR3 DNA reads TGTGCCAGCAGCCTGACTGGAGGGTCACCCCTCCACTTT.

The genes are TRBV7-9 and TRBJ1-4; D gene ambiguous. The CDR3 has 14 residues. The germline CDR1 and CDR2 sequences are SEHNR and FQNEAQ (reference sequence). Deletions cut 3 bases from V and 8 bases from J, with 13 bases between. The CDR3 DNA is TGTGCCAGCAGCTTTTCCGGGGTTGGGGAAAAACTGTTTTTT. It translates to CASSFSGVGEKLFF.

J is TRBJ2-2 and V is TRBV29-1; D not certain. Per the germline V gene, CDR1 is SQVTM and CDR2 is ANQGSEA. The CDR3 contains 13 residues. Trimming stripped 1 base from V and 1 base from J, with 4 bases between. In DNA form, the CDR3 reads TGCAGCGTTGAAGGAGGGAACACCGGGGAGCTGTTTTTT. Translation gives CSVEGGNTGELFF.

This clone was seen a single time. The chain recombines TRBV6-2 or TRBV6-3 with TRBJ2-2; TRBD2 matches at 7 bases. In germline, CDR1 is MNHEY, CDR2 SVGEGT. V shed 2 bases and J 2 bases; nucleotides not matched to a gene: 2. This CDR3 spans 15 amino acids. The CDR3 nucleotides read TGTGCCAGCAGTTACCGGGGGGATAACACCGGGGAGCTGTTTTTT. Amino acid sequence: CASSYRGDNTGELFF.

The CDR3 region has the DNA TGCGCCAGCAGTGAGACTAGCGGGAACCGCGACGGAAACATTCAGTACTTC. It is translated as CASSETSGNRDGNIQYF. V gene TRBV10-2 combines with J gene TRBJ2-4; 10 nucleotides match TRBD2. V dropped 2 bases and J dropped 6; count of bases not matched to a gene: 10. The CDR3 length is 17 residues. Germline CDR1 WSHSY, CDR2 SAAADI.

The chain is built from TRBV12-3 or TRBV12-4 and TRBJ1-2; D is perhaps TRBD1 (6 bases). The CDR3 length is 11 residues. Between the trimmed V and J ends, which lost 6 bases and 7 bases, there was a span of 9 bases. The CDR3 region is CASSLGGGYTF. The CDR3 coding sequence is TGTGCCAGCAGCCTAGGGGGTGGCTACACCTTC.

This chain links TRBV18 with TRBJ2-7; TRBD1 matches at 8 bases. The germline V gene has CDR1 KGHSH and CDR2 LQKENI. This CDR3 has 12 amino acids. V trimming: 3 bases; J trimming: 5 bases; junction bases outside the gene matches: 0. In DNA form, the CDR3 reads TGTGCCAGCTCACCGGACAGGGACGAGCAGTACTTC. Translating it yields CASSPDRDEQYF.

This clone was found a few times. The rearrangement joins TRBV19 to TRBJ2-2; 8 nucleotides align to TRBD1. The CDR3 is 15 residues long. The J segment lost 3 bases and the V segment lost 3 bases, leaving 3 bases of the junction unmatched. Germline loops: CDR1 LNHDA, CDR2 SQIVND (reference sequence). The DNA for the CDR3 is TGTGCCAGTAGTATTCAGGACAGGGACACCGGGGAGCTGTTTTTT. This encodes CASSIQDRDTGELFF.

This chain connects TRBV19 to TRBJ2-5; TRBD2 is a possible D gene (5 bases). V lost 4 bases and J 5 bases, leaving 14 bases between the germline ends. CDR1 and CDR2 (germline): LNHDA, SQIVND (reference sequence). The CDR3 is made up of 14 amino acids. As DNA, the CDR3 is TGTGCCAGTAGTAGAGCGGCATGGGAGGAGACCCAGTACTTC. This codes for CASSRAAWEETQYF. Full variable domain (outside the CDR3, taken from reference TRBV19 and TRBJ2-5): DGGITQSPKYLFRKEGQNVTLSCEQNLNHDAMYWYRQDPGQGLRLIYYSQIVNDFQKGDIAEGYSVSREKKESFPLTVTSAQKNPTAFYLCASSRAAWEETQYFGPGTRLLVL.

Worth noting for this clone: The junction does not match germline at one end; this may be a read error. This rearrangement joins TRBV24-1 to TRBJ2-7; tentative D call: TRBD2 (5 bases). Germline assignment: CDR1 KGHDR and CDR2 SFDVKD. CDR3 length: 16 amino acids. The CDR3 DNA reads TGTGCCACCAGTGACCCCTCCTTCCCTGCGGTACTAGAGCCGTACTTC. The encoded protein is CATSDPSFPAVLEPYF.

The chain links TRBV14 to TRBJ2-7; TRBD1 aligns across 10 bases. The CDR3 totals 15 residues. CDR1 SGHDN and CDR2 FVKESK come from the germline V gene. With V trimmed by 1 base and J by 6 bases, 6 bases remained unmatched. This CDR3 reads CASSQGGTGEGEQYF. CDR3 bases: TGTGCCAGCAGCCAAGGCGGGACAGGGGAAGGCGAGCAGTACTTC.

The chain carries TRBV19 and TRBJ2-2; tentative D call: TRBD1 (6 bases). Germline CDR1 reads LNHDA; CDR2 reads SQIVND (reference sequence). CDR3 length equals 12 residues. V lost 7 bases, J lost 4 bases, and 7 bases lay in between. This chain's CDR3 is CASTQGTGELFF. CDR3 bases: TGTGCCAGTACACAGGGCACCGGGGAGCTGTTTTTT.

This sequence joins TRBV6-6 and TRBJ2-5; TRBD2 might be the D (6 bases). The germline V and J ends were trimmed by 5 bases and 7 bases, with 17 bases remaining between them. Germline V lookup: CDR1 MNHNY, CDR2 SVGAGI (reference sequence). CDR3 length: 14 residues. CDR3 bases: TGTGCCAGCAGTCCGGCGGGGTTAAGCGGGACCCAGTACTTC. It is translated as CASSPAGLSGTQYF.

The chain links TRBV9 to TRBJ2-2; TRBD2 matches 12 bases. CDR3 size: 16 residues. V dropped 3 bases and J dropped 6; count of bases not matched to a gene: 6. Germline lookup yields CDR1 SGDLS and CDR2 YYNGEE. This chain's CDR3 is CASSGGLAGFPGELFF. The CDR3 nucleotides are TGTGCCAGCAGCGGCGGACTAGCGGGATTCCCCGGGGAGCTGTTTTTT.

The chain carries TRBV10-2 and TRBJ1-4; 8 nucleotides align to TRBD1. V shed 4 bases, J shed 2 bases, and the junction held 0 bases outside the gene matches. Per the germline V gene, CDR1 is WSHSY and CDR2 is SAAADI. The CDR3 extends over 14 amino acids. DNA for the CDR3: TGCGCCAGCAGTGGGACAGGGACTAATGAAAAACTGTTTTTT. Protein product: CASSGTGTNEKLFF.

The CDR3 coding sequence is TGCGCCAGCAGCATCTCGGGCGGGGGGACCGGGGAGCTGTTTTTT. As protein: CASSISGGGTGELFF. This chain joins TRBV5-1 and TRBJ2-2, with TRBD2 matching over 8 bases. The CDR3 totals 15 residues. Germline CDR1 and CDR2: SGHRS and YFSETQ. V lost 4 bases and J lost 5; bases outside the gene matches: 7.

The chain recombines TRBV11-2 with TRBJ2-1; D is unclear. The CDR3 spans 14 residues. V gave up 1 base and J gave up 8 bases, with 12 bases separating them. Germline CDR1 reads SGHAT; CDR2 reads FQNNGV. The DNA for the CDR3 is TGTGCCAGCAGCTTAGCGGGTTGGTGGGATGAGCAGTTCTTC. Translated, it gives CASSLAGWWDEQFF.

V and J are TRBV14 and TRBJ2-7; 7 bases fit TRBD1. Per the germline V gene, CDR1 is SGHDN and CDR2 is FVKESK. This CDR3 spans 15 amino acids. The J segment lost 1 base and the V segment lost 4 bases, leaving 7 bases of the junction unmatched. The CDR3 region has the DNA TGTGCCAGCAGCCGATCGGGACAGCCGTCCTACGAGCAGTACTTC. Its protein is CASSRSGQPSYEQYF.

The V gene is TRBV7-9, the J gene TRBJ2-7, with 9 bases lining up with TRBD1. The CDR3 consists of 16 residues. V shed 0 bases, J shed 2 bases, and the junction held 5 bases outside the gene matches. Germline V gene data show CDR1 as SEHNR and CDR2 as FQNEAQ (reference sequence). CDR3 DNA sequence: TGTGCCAGCAGCTTAGCCTGGACAGGGGTCCCCTACGAGCAGTACTTC. Translating it yields CASSLAWTGVPYEQYF.

This chain joins TRBV7-9 and TRBJ2-1; the D gene is possibly TRBD2 (5 bases). CDR1 SEHNR and CDR2 FQNEAQ come from the germline V gene (reference sequence). There are 13 residues in the CDR3. V was shortened by 6 bases and J by 10 bases, with 16 bases between the two germline ends. The CDR3 DNA sequence: TGTGCCAGCAGGCCCCCGGCTAGCCTGGAGCAGTTCTTC. Amino acid sequence: CASRPPASLEQFF.

This rearrangement joins TRBV10-3 to TRBJ2-7; possible D gene TRBD2, 5 bases. CDR1 and CDR2 from the germline V gene are ENHRY and SYGVKD. Trimming took off 4 bases at V and 2 bases at J, with 9 bases between the two ends. The CDR3 is 13 residues long. DNA for the CDR3: TGTGCCATCAGTGCAACACTAGCCTACGAGCAGTACTTC. This encodes CAISATLAYEQYF.

The chain carries TRBV15 and TRBJ1-4; D is unresolved. V shed 2 bases and J shed 1 base, with 2 bases lying between them. CDR3 size: 13 residues. Germline CDR1 and CDR2: LNHNV and YYDKDF (reference sequence). The CDR3 DNA reads TGTGCCACCAGCAGACGAACTAATGAAAAACTGTTTTTT. It translates to CATSRRTNEKLFF. Variable domain in full (rest from reference TRBV15 and TRBJ1-4): DAMVIQNPRYQVTQFGKPVTLSCSQTLNHNVMYWYQQKSSQAPKLLFHYYDKDFNNEADTPDNFQSRRPNTSFCFLDIRSPGLGDTAMYLCATSRRTNEKLFFGSGTQLSVL.

The rearrangement links TRBV10-2 to TRBJ2-3; D is uncertain. The CDR3 is 12 amino acids. Per germline, CDR1 WSHSY and CDR2 SAAADI. V lost 6 bases, J lost 2 bases, and 6 bases lay in between. CDR3 bases: TGCGCCAGCAGAGACTTCACAGATACGCAGTATTTT. It is translated as CASRDFTDTQYF.

The V call is TRBV4-1, the J call TRBJ2-7; D unresolved. Germline V CDR1 and CDR2: MGHRA, YSYEKL. This CDR3 comprises 14 residues. Trimming removed 2 bases at V and 1 base at J, with 9 bases between. The CDR3 DNA sequence: TGCGCCAGCAGCCAATCAACACGTTCCTACGAGCAGTACTTC. Protein product: CASSQSTRSYEQYF.

This chain uses TRBV6-4 with TRBJ2-2; no firm D call. Trimming took 5 bases from V and 4 from J, leaving 11 bases between them. Germline V gives CDR1 MRHNA, CDR2 SNTAGT. The CDR3 covers 14 residues. CDR3 DNA: TGTGCCAGCAGTTTGACTGGAGCCACCGGGGAGCTGTTTTTT. Residues: CASSLTGATGELFF.

This clone is categorized as medium-sized. The rearrangement joins TRBV2 to TRBJ2-3, with TRBD2 matching 9 bases. The CDR3 loop spans 17 amino acids. Per the germline V gene, CDR1 is SNHLY and CDR2 is FYNNEI. The V gene end was trimmed by 10 bases and the J gene end by 4 bases; junction bases not matched to a gene: 18. CDR3: CATRGRLADEIADTQYF. As DNA, the CDR3 is TGTGCCACCCGTGGGAGACTAGCGGATGAGATTGCAGATACGCAGTATTTT.

The chain couples TRBV6-5 to TRBJ1-3, with D perhaps matching TRBD1 (6 bases). The CDR3 is 12 amino acids. V shed 10 bases and J shed 4 bases, with 11 bases lying between them. Looked up from germline, CDR1 is MNHEY and CDR2 is SVGAGI. CDR3: CATRTAGNTIYF. CDR3 sequence (DNA): TGTGCCACCAGGACAGCGGGAAACACCATATATTTT.

V gene TRBV5-6 combines with J gene TRBJ2-7; possibly TRBD2 for D (6 bases). Germline V gene lookup returns CDR1 SGHDT and CDR2 YYEEEE. Between the trimmed V and J ends, which lost 0 bases and 3 bases, there was a span of 13 bases. CDR3 length: 15 amino acids. CDR3 coding DNA: TGTGCCAGCAGCTTGGCTCCAGGCGGGGTCTACGAGCAGTACTTC. Its protein is CASSLAPGGVYEQYF.

The chain has TRBV6-5 and TRBJ2-2, with TRBD1 matching 10 bases. V lost 7 bases, J lost 6 bases, and 8 bases stayed unmatched. CDR1 is MNHEY, CDR2 SVGAGI, per germline. The CDR3 is made up of 15 amino acids. The CDR3 spells CASTLDRGFAGELFF. The CDR3 coding sequence is TGTGCCAGCACCCTGGACAGGGGGTTCGCCGGGGAGCTGTTTTTT.